The 22 T cell receptor beta chains listed next were all sequenced from one sample in a study of T cell responses to AZD1222 COVID-19 vaccine. Generated by immunoSEQ multiplex PCR, the TCRdb table keeps only in-frame clones and is missing some. The sample holds 150,000 to 200,000 clones, almost 95% seen once. The sequencing used peripheral blood, collected on day 0 of AZD1222 vaccination. These receptors originate from an adult in good health.

This sequence joins TRBV9 and TRBJ1-5; D remains ambiguous. This CDR3 has 13 amino acids. Trimming removed 0 bases at V and 7 bases at J, with 8 bases between. Germline V gene data show CDR1 as SGDLS and CDR2 as YYNGEE. This CDR3 reads CASSVGWAQPQHF. The CDR3 region has the DNA TGTGCCAGCAGCGTAGGGTGGGCCCAGCCCCAGCATTTT.

This chain joins TRBV6-5 and TRBJ1-5; D uncertain. The V end was cut by 6 bases, the J end by 7 bases, with 16 bases between. This CDR3 is built from 14 residues. The V gene's germline CDR1 is MNHEY and CDR2 SVGAGI. CDR3 in DNA: TGTGCCAGCAGGAACAACGCCGCCGGCCAGCCCCAGCATTTT. The encoded protein is CASRNNAAGQPQHF.

J is TRBJ1-1 and V is TRBV7-8; 8 bases are shared with TRBD1. Germline loops: CDR1 SGHVS, CDR2 FQNEAQ. There are 13 residues in the CDR3. J gave up 8 bases and V 1 base, and 3 bases lay outside the gene matches. In nucleotides, the CDR3 is TGTGCCAGCAGCTTAGTCGGGACAGGAGAAGCTTTCTTT. Its translation: CASSLVGTGEAFF.

V is TRBV5-6 and J is TRBJ2-1; the D is unclear. This CDR3 is built from 11 residues. In germline, CDR1 is SGHDT, CDR2 YYEEEE. Trimming pared 0 bases from V and 8 bases from J, leaving 3 bases between. The DNA for the CDR3 is TGTGCCAGCAGCTTGGCTTATGAGCAGTTCTTC. This sequence encodes CASSLAYEQFF.

The chain has TRBV19 and TRBJ2-1; 7 positions agree with TRBD1. Losses at the gene ends were 6 bases for V and 1 base for J; bases not matched to a gene: 6. Looked up from germline, CDR1 is LNHDA and CDR2 is SQIVND (reference sequence). The CDR3 is made up of 15 amino acids. In DNA, the CDR3 is TGTGCCAGTAGACCCCGACAGGGATCCTACAATGAGCAGTTCTTC. As protein: CASRPRQGSYNEQFF. Full variable domain (missing parts from reference TRBV19 and TRBJ2-1): DGGITQSPKYLFRKEGQNVTLSCEQNLNHDAMYWYRQDPGQGLRLIYYSQIVNDFQKGDIAEGYSVSREKKESFPLTVTSAQKNPTAFYLCASRPRQGSYNEQFFGPGTRLTVL.

The CDR3 sequence: CAWSRGRQRAFF. CDR3 coding DNA: TGTGCCTGGAGTAGGGGACGACAGCGAGCTTTCTTT. The V and J genes are TRBV30 and TRBJ1-1; possibly TRBD1 for D (5 bases). V was trimmed by 2 bases and J by 10 bases, leaving 14 bases between them. Germline values: CDR1 GTSNPN, CDR2 SVGIG (reference sequence). This CDR3 comprises 12 residues.

The chain joins TRBV18 to TRBJ2-7, with D maybe TRBD2 (5 bases). This CDR3 is built from 13 residues. V was trimmed by 6 bases and J by 7 bases, leaving 16 bases between them. Germline CDR1 KGHSH, CDR2 LQKENI. The CDR3 DNA follows: TGTGCCAGCTCGCTGACCGGAGGCTTTGAGCAGTACGTC. Translated, it gives CASSLTGGFEQYV.

The chain couples TRBV19 to TRBJ1-1; 7 positions match TRBD1. J lost 9 bases, V lost 5 bases, and 6 bases had no gene match. The length of the CDR3 is 12 residues. CDR1 and CDR2 from the germline V gene are LNHDA and SQIVND (reference sequence). The CDR3: CASSLRDSQAFF. The CDR3 DNA is TGTGCCAGTAGTCTACGGGACAGCCAAGCTTTCTTT.

The J gene is TRBJ2-1, the V gene TRBV11-2, with 8 bases lining up with TRBD1. This CDR3 has 18 residues. V trimming: 2 bases; J trimming: 5 bases; junction bases outside the gene matches: 14. Germline V CDR1 and CDR2: SGHAT, FQNNGV. CDR3 in DNA: TGTGCCAGCAGCTTAAAGGGTCTCGGACAGGGCAGCCACAATGAGCAGTTCTTC. Protein sequence: CASSLKGLGQGSHNEQFF.

This clone was seen only once. Other DNA sequences in this sample translate to the same CDR3. The chain employs TRBV6-2 or TRBV6-3 and TRBJ1-5, with D uncertain. The CDR3 runs to 15 residues. The V end was cut by 0 bases, the J end by 1 base, with 7 bases between. The germline V gene has CDR1 MNHEY and CDR2 SVGEGT. The CDR3 nucleotides are TGTGCCAGCAGTTACTCGCGAGGGAGCAATCAGCCCCAGCATTTT. Translated, it gives CASSYSRGSNQPQHF.

This clone showed up just once. CDR3 amino acids: CASSPLSENTGELFF. The CDR3 DNA reads TGCGCCAGCAGTCCGTTGAGCGAAAACACCGGGGAGCTGTTTTTT. V is TRBV4-1 and J is TRBJ2-2; D unresolved. The CDR3 has 15 residues. Germline CDR1 and CDR2: MGHRA and YSYEKL. The V end was cut by 6 bases, the J end by 2 bases, with 13 bases between.

The V call is TRBV28, the J call TRBJ2-7; D not certain. This CDR3 has 11 residues. Germline V gene sequence: CDR1 MDHEN, CDR2 SYDVKM. Trimming cost V 4 bases and J 3 bases, with 4 bases left between them. This CDR3 reads CASSSGYEQYF. Here the CDR3 DNA reads TGTGCCAGCAGTTCGGGCTACGAGCAGTACTTC.

This chain joins TRBV25-1 and TRBJ1-2; D might be TRBD1 (5 bases). V was pared by 3 bases and J by 4 bases, with 9 bases between. The CDR3 extends over 13 amino acids. The germline gives CDR1 MGHDK, CDR2 SYGVNS. The CDR3 loop reads CASSETAFYGYTF. The DNA for the CDR3 is TGTGCCAGCAGTGAGACAGCCTTCTATGGCTACACCTTC.

The V call is TRBV11-3, the J call TRBJ2-2, with D tentatively TRBD1 (6 bases). CDR3 size: 12 residues. Germline V gene lookup returns CDR1 SGHNT and CDR2 YENEEA. The V gene lost 3 bases and the J gene lost 11 bases, with 10 bases spanning the gap. Here the CDR3 reads CASSFEGVELFF. The CDR3, as DNA: TGTGCCAGCAGCTTTGAGGGGGTCGAGCTGTTTTTT. Complete variable domain (other parts from reference TRBV11-3 and TRBJ2-2): EAGVVQSPRYKIIEKKQPVAFWCNPISGHNTLYWYLQNLGQGPELLIRYENEEAVDDSQLPKDRFSAERLKGVDSTLKIQPAELGDSAVYLCASSFEGVELFFGEGSRLTVL.

The gene calls are TRBV2 and TRBJ2-1; 8 nucleotides match TRBD2. This CDR3 is 17 amino acids long. V was clipped by 0 bases and J by 4 bases; unmatched bases: 8. Germline-derived CDR1 and CDR2 are SNHLY and FYNNEI. The CDR3 DNA sequence: TGTGCCAGCAGTGAAGCTGCGTTAGCGGGACGTTACAATGAGCAGTTCTTC. Translated: CASSEAALAGRYNEQFF.

V gene TRBV6-5 combines with J gene TRBJ1-1; D is uncertain. Deletions cut 5 bases from V and 0 bases from J, with 13 bases between. The length of the CDR3 is 15 residues. CDR1 is MNHEY, CDR2 SVGAGI, per germline. DNA of the CDR3: TGTGCCAGCAGTAACAAGCCGGGTGTGAACACTGAAGCTTTCTTT. Translated: CASSNKPGVNTEAFF.

The J gene is TRBJ1-3, the V gene TRBV7-2; D may be TRBD1 (5 bases). Germline-derived CDR1 and CDR2 are SGHTA and FQGNSA. V lost 3 bases and J 4 bases, leaving 10 bases between the germline ends. The CDR3 contains 14 residues. The CDR3 nucleotides are TGTGCCAGCAGCTTCGGAGGGGTCGGAAACACCATATATTTT. As protein: CASSFGGVGNTIYF.

This chain uses TRBV28 with TRBJ2-1, with 8 bases aligning to TRBD1. The CDR3 spans 20 residues. J lost 1 base, V lost 1 base, and 15 bases had no gene match. Germline CDR1 is MDHEN and CDR2 is SYDVKM. CDR3 in DNA: TGTGCCAGCAGTTTATTCGGCGGGACAGGTAAAACTAAGTCCTACAATGAGCAGTTCTTC. This translates into CASSLFGGTGKTKSYNEQFF.

This chain links TRBV19 with TRBJ2-5; D is perhaps TRBD1 or TRBD2 (5 bases each). This CDR3 contains 15 residues. Germline CDR1 LNHDA, CDR2 SQIVND (reference sequence). With 0 bases removed from V and 4 bases from J, the gap between germline ends came to 12 bases. CDR3 protein: CASSIDLPGRETQYF. CDR3 nucleotides: TGTGCCAGTAGTATAGATTTGCCGGGACGAGAGACCCAGTACTTC.

V and J are TRBV7-2 and TRBJ1-2; unclear D gene. Per germline, CDR1 SGHTA and CDR2 FQGNSA. The CDR3 is 12 amino acids. The V gene lost 1 base and the J gene lost 8 bases, with 8 bases spanning the gap. The CDR3 loop reads CASSLVVGGYTF. As DNA, the CDR3 is TGTGCCAGCAGCTTAGTGGTGGGGGGCTACACCTTC.

DNA of the CDR3: TGCAGCGTCGACCTAAGGACGACCGCTAACTATGGCTACACCTTC. Its protein is CSVDLRTTANYGYTF. The chain carries TRBV29-1 and TRBJ1-2; D is ambiguous. Trimming shortened V by 6 bases and J by 0 bases, and 17 bases separated the two germline ends. The CDR3 is 15 residues long. Per the germline V gene, CDR1 is SQVTM and CDR2 is ANQGSEA.

V and J are TRBV5-4 and TRBJ1-1, with D hard to call. The CDR3 is 13 residues long. Germline V CDR1 and CDR2: SGHNT, YYREEE (reference sequence). The V end lost 1 base, the J end lost 3 bases, and 7 bases lay between the germline ends. CDR3 nucleotide sequence: TGTGCCAGCAGCTTGCGGGAGTACACTGAAGCTTTCTTT. Translating gives CASSLREYTEAFF.